This T cell receptor (beta chain) was retrieved from a study of neurological immune-mediated disorders. CDR1 is DFQATT and CDR2 is SNEGSKA in the germline V gene (reference sequence). Between the trimmed V and J ends, which lost 5 bases and 0 bases, there was a span of 12 bases. The length of the CDR3 is 14 residues. This clonotype appeared many times. The yield of each sequencing run was over 160 million TCR-beta sequences from 15-18 subjects. Each CDR3 protein is one row after TCRdb ran MiXCR on the 5' RACE reads. The sample has roughly 55,000 distinct CDR3 sequences, 16% seen once. The chain uses TRBV20-1 and TRBJ2-3, with a possible D match to TRBD2 (6 bases). Sequencing was performed on PBMCs. The sequence derives from a man aged 60 to 75 in good health. DNA of the CDR3: TGCAGTGCTTTCCCGGGACTGAGCACAGATACGCAGTATTTT. As protein: CSAFPGLSTDTQYF.